This T cell receptor beta chain was sequenced during a study of shared clonotypes between healthy human individuals (dated by TCRdb to between 2020 and 2021). In the study overall: The cohort included three men and a couple of women between 18 and 49 years of age. For each donor, CD4 naive and CD4 memory were each run on three plates, CD8 naive on two plates, and CD8 memory on one plate. To estimate repertoire size and how much clonotype sharing occurs between individuals, the study deeply sequenced the blood TCR repertoires of 4 to 6 healthy adults. Libraries were prepared and TCR repertoires were sequenced by different laboratories using diverse techniques, in order to increase sequencing depth and limit assay-specific biases. Each donor's leukapheresis produced roughly between roughly 0.85 and 9.5 billion PBMCs. What the work shows at the level of the full study, not this receptor alone: Pairwise subsampling indicated that sequencing depth was expected to affect the degree of clonotype sharing among donors. Estimated clonotype richness was generally larger for naive than for memory subsets. Compared with non-shared clonotypes, the clonotypes found in all four sorted-subset donors had higher generation probabilities. Incomplete sequencing was indicated by rarefaction of sorted-subset datasets, despite the large sequencing depth. Sampling was restricted to blood, and TCR repertoires in tissue are likely to differ from TCR repertoires in blood. When several donors were compared, the shared fraction of clonotypes was 5% to 6.5% for naive CD4, 3.5% to 4% for naive CD8, 2.3% for memory CD4, and around 0.4% for memory CD8. Because the study included a small number of donors, the genetic and exposure-history diversity represented was limited.

In the case of this clone: The target of this receptor is not known. Base qualities are not provided; no much larger clone lies one nucleotide away.

Using the deep immunoSEQ assay, TCR CDR3 regions were amplified from genomic DNA by multiplex PCR. For each cell subset, the extracted genomic DNA was distributed evenly across all wells of several immunoSEQ 96-well plates, and each plate served as one replicate. For sorted subsets, each replicate PCR was loaded with about 0.2 ug genomic DNA, equivalent to some 31,000 T cell genomes. Purified libraries were quantified with a Qubit 3.0 fluorometer, sized on a Bioanalyzer 2100, and re-quantified with the KAPA Library Quantification kit. A separate single-read 150-cycle Illumina NextSeq 550 flow cell was used to sequence each immunoSEQ 96-well plate. In the original analysis: The immunoSEQ output contained only junctional sequences without quality scores, so filtering could not match that applied to full-length reads. Sequences were annotated with PyIR, a Python wrapper for IgBLAST v1.9, and V/J genes and CDR3 were assigned using IMGT germline references. Reads were filtered out if the reads had weak V/J assignments (E-value above 1e-6), no CDR3, stop codons, out-of-frame junctions, or ambiguous translated residues. V3J clonotypes were defined by identical inferred V gene, J gene, and CDR3 amino acid sequence. Percentage overlap between repertoires was calculated by dividing the number of shared unique clonotypes by the size of the smaller repertoire. RTK rarefaction, the Chao1 estimator, and Recon v2.1 estimates of unobserved clonotypes were used to assess repertoire richness. For all TCRbeta clonotypes obtained by the gDNA method from four donors, generation probabilities were computed with OLGA. TCRdb took this table from immuneACCESS and kept in-frame rearrangements with V and J called. Such tables lack part of the clones; where checked against another copy, unresolved V genes explain under half of the gap, and the rest is unexplained. Clone size and the V and J calls come from that table; the DNA yielded D and trimming. This sample holds 2.3 million or so clones; roughly 93% were observed only once. The ten top clones hold about 0.41% of the sample.

CDR1 is given as SQVTM and CDR2 as ANQGSEA, both from the germline V gene. For this chain, trimming is 4 bases at the V end and 1 base at the J end, and the number of junction bases without a gene match is 11. There are 16 amino acids in the CDR3, from cysteine to phenylalanine inclusive. Left in the record is the CDR3 DNA by itself, 48 bases read in frame from the first base. The donors were healthy, HIV-negative adults with no recently reported acute infections or vaccinations. Only Caucasian adults living in Nashville, Tennessee, USA were represented among the donors. CD4+ T cells were enriched through magnetic negative selection, after which naive cells were positively selected on CD45RA and the remaining negative fraction served as the memory subset. Blood was collected by leukapheresis, and PBMCs were isolated by Ficoll-Histopaque density gradient centrifugation and then cryopreserved in liquid nitrogen vapor phase. Analytical flow cytometry was used to check the purity and quantity of each magnetically sorted T cell population. Genomic DNA was isolated from every sorted fraction and measured by UV absorbance on a Nanodrop 2000c.

The receptor was isolated from a man aged 18-30 years in good health. Some clones in this sample may be carry-over from other donors' samples. Recombination connected TRBV29-1 to TRBJ2-7; 9 junctional bases match TRBD2. Input material: naive CD4+ T cells from PBMCs. What the cell subset or site label conveys for this sample: CD45RA+ positively selected. The DNA sequence is given as TGCAGCGTTGTCCCCGAACTAGCGGGTTTTTCCTACGAGCAGTACTTC. The translation is CSVVPELAGFSYEQYF.